Listed here are 11 T cell receptor beta chains from one sample, sequenced in a study of control samples from healthy donors and cancer patients. The method was immunoSEQ multiplex PCR; TCRdb's version includes in-frame clones alone and lacks a portion of them. The table shows 90,000 to 120,000 clones, with roughly 79% occurring only once. Sample: blood. Every receptor here comes from a man between 18 and 35 years old in good health.

This sequence joins TRBV6-6 and TRBJ1-1; tentatively, D is TRBD1 (5 bases). Germline V CDR1 and CDR2: MNHNY, SVGAGI (reference sequence). Trimming stripped 7 bases from V and 1 base from J, with 13 bases between. The CDR3 sequence is 14 residues long. CDR3 DNA: TGTGCCAGCACTTTCGCCGGGGCGAACACTGAAGCTTTCTTT. It is translated as CASTFAGANTEAFF.

The V gene is TRBV7-6, the J gene TRBJ2-5; D is tentatively TRBD1 or TRBD2 (5 bases each). Trimming pared 5 bases from V and 1 base from J, leaving 14 bases between. This CDR3 region has 15 residues. The germline V gene encodes CDR1 SGHVS and CDR2 FNYEAQ. The CDR3, as DNA: TGTGCCAGCAGCGGAAGAGGGGCCCTCCAAGAGACCCAGTACTTC. Translation: CASSGRGALQETQYF.

The rearrangement uses TRBV5-1 and TRBJ2-2; TRBD2 matches at 9 bases. The CDR3 consists of 14 residues. Germline CDR1 and CDR2: SGHRS and YFSETQ. With V trimmed by 9 bases and J by 5 bases, 8 bases remained unmatched. The CDR3 loop reads CATRGGARTGELFF. The CDR3, as DNA: TGCGCCACCCGCGGGGGGGCGCGGACCGGGGAGCTGTTTTTT.

This chain uses TRBV7-2 with TRBJ2-2, with 9 bases aligning to TRBD2. The germline V gene encodes CDR1 SGHTA and CDR2 FQGNSA. Trimming at V came to 2 bases and at J to 0 bases, leaving 1 base not matched to a gene. This CDR3 comprises 16 residues. The CDR3 nucleotides are TGTGCCAGCAGCTTAAGCGGGGGGTCGAACACCGGGGAGCTGTTTTTT. The encoded protein is CASSLSGGSNTGELFF.

This sequence joins TRBV5-6 and TRBJ2-7, with D possibly TRBD2 on 5 matching bases. V was clipped by 4 bases and J by 5 bases, with 16 bases between them. The CDR3 sequence is 14 residues long. Germline loops: CDR1 SGHDT, CDR2 YYEEEE. For the CDR3, the DNA is TGTGCCAGCAGCCCGGGGATGGCGATCCACGAGCAGTACTTC. This codes for CASSPGMAIHEQYF.

The chain carries TRBV12-3 or TRBV12-4 and TRBJ2-3; D is unclear. CDR3 length equals 13 residues. Between the trimmed V and J ends, which lost 2 bases and 2 bases, there was a span of 5 bases. CDR3 coding DNA: TGTGCCAGCAGTTTAACACACACAGATACGCAGTATTTT. This gives the protein CASSLTHTDTQYF.

The chain carries TRBV18 and TRBJ2-5; 7 nucleotides agree with TRBD1. J gave up 4 bases and V 2 bases, and 10 bases lay outside the gene matches. This CDR3 region has 16 residues. In germline, CDR1 is KGHSH, CDR2 LQKENI. The CDR3 protein is CASSPGYGAGGETQYF. In nucleotides, the CDR3 is TGTGCCAGCTCACCAGGATACGGCGCAGGGGGAGAGACCCAGTACTTC.

For this clone: Other DNA sequences in this specimen translate into the identical CDR3. The J gene is TRBJ2-6, the V gene TRBV7-8; no reliable D call. V lost 5 bases, J lost 0 bases, and 5 bases lay in between. Per germline, CDR1 SGHVS and CDR2 FQNEAQ. There are 14 residues in the CDR3. The chain's CDR3 is CASSLASGANVLTF. The CDR3 bases are TGTGCCAGCAGCCTCGCCTCTGGGGCCAACGTCCTGACTTTC.

This clone was observed once. The rearrangement links TRBV27 to TRBJ2-1; D is uncertain. The ends were cut back, 5 bases at V and 0 bases at J, with 8 bases in the middle. Germline lookup yields CDR1 MNHEY and CDR2 SMNVEV (reference sequence). CDR3 size: 14 residues. Written as DNA, the CDR3 is TGTGCCAGCAGTGTCTGGGGCTCCTACAATGAGCAGTTCTTC. Its protein is CASSVWGSYNEQFF.

This chain joins TRBV6-6 and TRBJ2-1; TRBD1 is a possible D gene (6 bases). Deletions cut 6 bases from V and 2 bases from J, with 14 bases between. Germline lookup yields CDR1 MNHNY and CDR2 SVGAGI (reference sequence). The CDR3 sequence is 15 residues long. The CDR3 is CASSPRQETYNEQFF. The CDR3 nucleotides are TGTGCCAGCAGCCCTAGACAGGAGACCTACAATGAGCAGTTCTTC.

The chain has TRBV14 and TRBJ2-3, with 9 positions matching TRBD2. The junction had 13 bases not matched to a gene; V was cut back by 6 bases and J by 6 bases. Germline loops: CDR1 SGHDN, CDR2 FVKESK. This CDR3 comprises 16 residues. The CDR3 DNA reads as TGTGCCAGCAGTCCGACACGCGGGGGGGTAATGGATACGCAGTATTTT. It translates to CASSPTRGGVMDTQYF.